This TCR beta chain was retrieved from a study of spatial heterogeneity in lung cancer. TCRdb processed the 5' RACE reads anew with MiXCR; each CDR3 protein has one entry. The sample contains some 83,000 distinct CDR3 sequences, approximately 21% of which appear only once. Germline loops: CDR1 KGHDR, CDR2 SFDVKD. The CDR3 totals 14 residues. Trimming at V came to 2 bases and at J to 8 bases, leaving 4 bases not matched to a gene. Regarding time point: sample taken at primary tumor resection. Whole RNA came from tumor, nontumor lung or frozen PBMC and was sequenced without being sorted. The sample holds many counts of this clonotype.

This chain uses TRBV24-1 with TRBJ2-1; 8 bases align to TRBD1. This clonotype was sampled from a male donor with early-stage non-small cell lung cancer. The sample here was PBMCs, taken at surgery. In DNA, the CDR3 is TGTGCCACCAGTGATTCCCGGACAGGGTATGAGCAGTTCTTC. It translates to CATSDSRTGYEQFF.